This is a list of T cell receptor beta chains from one sample in a study of blood T cells in healthy people across ages. MiXCR, applied by TCRdb to the 5' RACE reads, yields one record per CDR3 protein. Among 850,000 to 1,000,000 distinct CDR3 sequences, around 48% were seen once, and the ten largest hold roughly 13%. Sequencing input: blood. The source is a man aged 30 to 39 in good health. CDR3s include the opening cysteine and the closing phenylalanine or tryptophan. A D gene is named only where the DNA matches it firmly.

TRBJ2-3	TRBV15	-	CATSRDPGATDTQYF
TRBJ2-1	TRBV18	-	CASSPRRDNEQFF
TRBJ2-1	TRBV25-1	-	CASSEPVFSKGGGNEQFF
TRBJ2-3	TRBV7-2	TRBD1	CASSSQGLPDTQYF
TRBJ2-1	TRBV27	TRBD2	CASSKTSGAYNEQFF
TRBJ2-1	TRBV7-6	-	CASSPHTINNEQFF
-	TRBV11-2	-	CASSPSPEDEQYF
TRBJ2-3	TRBV20-1	TRBD1	CSAGDRVISHTDTQYF
TRBJ2-1	TRBV30	TRBD2	CAWSRGGNYNEQFF
TRBJ2-4	TRBV14	TRBD1	CASSRQGTWEQYF
TRBJ2-5	TRBV28	TRBD1	CASGFTGTGQETQYF
-	TRBV5-6	-	CASSPGGEWTQYF
TRBJ2-7	TRBV20-1	-	CSAPLIFQGSYEQYF
TRBJ2-5	TRBV28	TRBD2	CASSLYPRGEETQYF
TRBJ2-1	TRBV7-2	-	CASSLDGPITYNEQFF
TRBJ2-6	TRBV3-1	-	CASNRHQAGANVLTF
TRBJ2-5	TRBV4-2	TRBD2	CASSQERGGPETQYF
TRBJ1-2	TRBV28	-	CASTDKGVNYGYTF
TRBJ2-1	TRBV5-1	TRBD1	CASRTGGAMNEQFF
TRBJ2-2	TRBV4-1	-	CASSQMAVDTGELFF
TRBJ2-7	TRBV29-1	-	CSVEEFRVGSSYEQYF
TRBJ1-6	TRBV20-1	-	CSAPGAGFSPLHF
TRBJ2-7	TRBV27	TRBD1	CASSKYRGSSYEQYF
TRBJ1-2	TRBV4-1	-	CASSQGREHYGYTF
TRBJ2-1	TRBV5-1	TRBD2	CASSAAGGNEQFF
TRBJ2-5	TRBV2	TRBD2	CASSLGGRLETPYF
TRBJ2-7	TRBV11-1	-	CASSFQDLSYEQYF
TRBJ2-3	TRBV11-2	-	CASSPSGVESDTQYF
TRBJ2-1	TRBV6-6	TRBD1	CASSNGQGTNEQFF
TRBJ1-5	TRBV7-9	-	CASSLGNPWGNQPQHF
TRBJ1-2	TRBV3-1	TRBD1	CASSQETGVGYTF
TRBJ2-7	TRBV27	-	CANSSAGASSYEQYF
TRBJ2-3	TRBV9	TRBD2	CASSGEGLGADTQYF
TRBJ2-3	TRBV12-3/TRBV12-4	TRBD2	CASSFLAGRGDTQYF
TRBJ2-1	TRBV6-4	TRBD1	CASSDGTGTYNEQFF
TRBJ1-6	TRBV3-1	-	CASSQAGVSNSPLHF
TRBJ1-1	TRBV14	-	CASSQDIRPGSLTEAFF
TRBJ2-3	TRBV20-1	-	CSARPPVARSADTQYF
TRBJ2-7	TRBV6-2/TRBV6-3	-	CASSALGTASSYEQYF
TRBJ1-2	TRBV6-6	TRBD1	CASSYTGQGTYGYTF
TRBJ2-6	TRBV5-6	-	CASSLGGDGANVLTF
TRBJ1-2	TRBV20-1	TRBD1	CSARGQGDYGYTF
TRBJ2-1	TRBV11-2	-	CASSLGALNEQFF
TRBJ2-5	TRBV6-6	-	CASSPDIAIQETQYF
TRBJ1-5	TRBV3-1	-	CASSKDPGSNQPQHF
TRBJ2-1	TRBV20-1	TRBD2	CSALWTSGRYNEQFF
-	TRBV20-1	TRBD2	CSARDQAGGYEQYF
TRBJ1-5	TRBV7-9	-	CASSSFRGGEQPQHF
TRBJ2-3	TRBV28	TRBD1	CASIWGQGGGTQYF
TRBJ2-4	TRBV9	-	CASSALGGAGDKNIQYF